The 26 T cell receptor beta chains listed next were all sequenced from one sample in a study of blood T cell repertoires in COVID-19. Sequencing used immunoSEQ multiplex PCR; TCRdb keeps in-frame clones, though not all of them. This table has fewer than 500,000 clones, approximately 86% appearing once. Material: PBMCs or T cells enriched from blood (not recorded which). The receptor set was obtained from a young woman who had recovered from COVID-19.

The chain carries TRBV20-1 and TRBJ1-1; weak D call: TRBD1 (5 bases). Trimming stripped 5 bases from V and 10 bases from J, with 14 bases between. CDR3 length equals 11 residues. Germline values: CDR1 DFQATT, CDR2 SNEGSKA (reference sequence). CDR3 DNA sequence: TGCAGTGCTGAAAGAACCGGGGGAGCTTTCTTT. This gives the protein CSAERTGGAFF.

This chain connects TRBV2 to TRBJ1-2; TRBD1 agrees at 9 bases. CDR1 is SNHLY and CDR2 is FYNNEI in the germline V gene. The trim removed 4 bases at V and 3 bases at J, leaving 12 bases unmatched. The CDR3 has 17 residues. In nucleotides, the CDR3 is TGTGCCAGCAGTGGTCCCCCGAGGACAGGGGAGGACTATGGCTACACCTTC. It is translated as CASSGPPRTGEDYGYTF.

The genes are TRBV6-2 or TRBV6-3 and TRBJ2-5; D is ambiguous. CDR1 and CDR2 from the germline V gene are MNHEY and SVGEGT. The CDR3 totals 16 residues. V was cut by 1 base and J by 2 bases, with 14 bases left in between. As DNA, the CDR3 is TGTGCCAGCAGTTACTTCCACCGACTCACACAAGAGACCCAGTACTTC. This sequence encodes CASSYFHRLTQETQYF.

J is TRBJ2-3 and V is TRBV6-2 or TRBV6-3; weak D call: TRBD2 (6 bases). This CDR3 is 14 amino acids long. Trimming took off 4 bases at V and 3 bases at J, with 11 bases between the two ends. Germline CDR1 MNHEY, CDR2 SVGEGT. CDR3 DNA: TGTGCCAGCAGTTCTTGGACTACTACAGATACGCAGTATTTT. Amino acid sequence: CASSSWTTTDTQYF.

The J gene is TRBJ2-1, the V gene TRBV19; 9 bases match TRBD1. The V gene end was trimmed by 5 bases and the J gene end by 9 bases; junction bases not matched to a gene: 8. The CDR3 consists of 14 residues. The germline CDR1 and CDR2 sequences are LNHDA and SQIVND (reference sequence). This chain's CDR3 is CASSLGTGLTEQFF. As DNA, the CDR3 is TGTGCCAGTAGTCTCGGGACAGGGTTGACTGAGCAGTTCTTC. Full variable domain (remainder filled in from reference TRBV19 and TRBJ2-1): DGGITQSPKYLFRKEGQNVTLSCEQNLNHDAMYWYRQDPGQGLRLIYYSQIVNDFQKGDIAEGYSVSREKKESFPLTVTSAQKNPTAFYLCASSLGTGLTEQFFGPGTRLTVL.

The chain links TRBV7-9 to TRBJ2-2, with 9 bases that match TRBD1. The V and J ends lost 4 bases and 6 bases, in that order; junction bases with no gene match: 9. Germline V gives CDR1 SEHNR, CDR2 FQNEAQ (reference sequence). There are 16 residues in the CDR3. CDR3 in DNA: TGTGCCAGCAGCTCTCCCGGGACAGGGAGCCCCGGGGAGCTGTTTTTT. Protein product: CASSSPGTGSPGELFF.

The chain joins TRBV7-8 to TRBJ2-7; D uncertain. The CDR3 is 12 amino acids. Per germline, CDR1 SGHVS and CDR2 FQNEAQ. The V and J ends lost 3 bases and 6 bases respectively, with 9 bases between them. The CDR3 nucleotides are TGTGCCAGCAGCTTTACAATCGCCGAGCAGTACTTC. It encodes CASSFTIAEQYF.

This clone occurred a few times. The CDR3 loop is CASSPGHISSYEQYF. In nucleotides, the CDR3 is TGTGCCAGCAGCCCGGGACACATTTCCTCCTACGAGCAGTACTTC. This sequence joins TRBV5-5 and TRBJ2-7; D is perhaps TRBD1 (6 bases). There are 15 residues in the CDR3. CDR1 and CDR2 from the germline V gene are SGHKS and YYEKEE (reference sequence). V lost 4 bases and J lost 0, with 14 bases in between.

The CDR3 here is CATSRVGGQVTDTQYF. CDR3 sequence (DNA): TGTGCCACCAGCAGAGTTGGAGGACAGGTCACAGATACGCAGTATTTT. The genes are TRBV15 and TRBJ2-3, with 7 bases identical to TRBD1. J gave up 2 bases and V 1 base, and 6 bases lay outside the gene matches. Germline CDR1 and CDR2: LNHNV and YYDKDF (reference sequence). The CDR3 has 16 amino acids.

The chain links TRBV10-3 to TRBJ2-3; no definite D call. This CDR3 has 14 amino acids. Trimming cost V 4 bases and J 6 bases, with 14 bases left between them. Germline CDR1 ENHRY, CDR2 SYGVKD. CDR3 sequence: CAISGVLEADTQYF. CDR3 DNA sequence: TGTGCCATCAGTGGGGTCCTCGAGGCGGATACGCAGTATTTT.

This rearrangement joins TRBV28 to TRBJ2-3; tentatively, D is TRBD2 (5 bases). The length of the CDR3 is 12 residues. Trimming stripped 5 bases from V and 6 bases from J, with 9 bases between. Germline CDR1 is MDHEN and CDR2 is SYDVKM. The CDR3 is CASSKPGDTQYF. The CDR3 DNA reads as TGTGCCAGCAGTAAGCCGGGGGATACGCAGTATTTT.

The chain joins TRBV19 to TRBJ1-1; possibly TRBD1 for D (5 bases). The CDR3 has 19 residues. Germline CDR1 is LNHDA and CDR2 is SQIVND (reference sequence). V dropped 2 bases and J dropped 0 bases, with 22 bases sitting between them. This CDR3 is CASSIPPFTGVNMNTEAFF. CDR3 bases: TGTGCCAGTAGTATACCTCCTTTTACAGGCGTCAATATGAACACTGAAGCTTTCTTT.

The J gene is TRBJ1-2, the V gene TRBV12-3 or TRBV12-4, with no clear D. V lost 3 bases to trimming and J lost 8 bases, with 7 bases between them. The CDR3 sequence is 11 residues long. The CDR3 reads CASSLGEGYTF. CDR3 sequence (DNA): TGTGCCAGCAGTTTGGGAGAAGGCTACACCTTC.

CDR3 DNA sequence: TGTGCCAGCTCCCCTAGCCTTTCGAACACTGAAGCTTTCTTT. Its translation is CASSPSLSNTEAFF. The chain recombines TRBV18 with TRBJ1-1; D is undetermined. V was clipped by 6 bases and J by 1 base, with 12 bases between them. Germline V gene lookup returns CDR1 KGHSH and CDR2 LQKENI. The CDR3 loop spans 14 amino acids. Variable domain in full (rest from reference TRBV18 and TRBJ1-1): NAGVMQNPRHLVRRRGQEARLRCSPMKGHSHVYWYRQLPEEGLKFMVYLQKENIIDESGMPKERFSAEFPKEGPSILRIQQVVRGDSAAYFCASSPSLSNTEAFFGQGTRLTVV.

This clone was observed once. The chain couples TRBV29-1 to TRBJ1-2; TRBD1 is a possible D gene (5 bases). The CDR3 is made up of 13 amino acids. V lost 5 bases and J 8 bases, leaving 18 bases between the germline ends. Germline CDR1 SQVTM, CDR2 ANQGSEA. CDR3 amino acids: CSVTTIWGDGYTF. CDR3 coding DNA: TGCAGCGTTACGACCATATGGGGGGACGGCTACACCTTC.

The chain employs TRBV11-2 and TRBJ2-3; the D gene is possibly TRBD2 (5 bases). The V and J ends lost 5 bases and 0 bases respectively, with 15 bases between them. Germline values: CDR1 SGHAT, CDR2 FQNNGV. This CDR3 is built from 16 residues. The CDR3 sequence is CASSPIRGSSTDTQYF. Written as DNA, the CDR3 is TGTGCCAGCAGCCCCATAAGAGGGAGTAGCACAGATACGCAGTATTTT.

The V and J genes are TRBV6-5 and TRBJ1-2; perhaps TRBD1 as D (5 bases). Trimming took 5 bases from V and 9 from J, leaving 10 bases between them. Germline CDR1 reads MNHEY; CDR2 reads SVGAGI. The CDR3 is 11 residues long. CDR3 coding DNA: TGTGCCAGCAGTCCGGGGGTAAGCTACACCTTC. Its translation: CASSPGVSYTF.

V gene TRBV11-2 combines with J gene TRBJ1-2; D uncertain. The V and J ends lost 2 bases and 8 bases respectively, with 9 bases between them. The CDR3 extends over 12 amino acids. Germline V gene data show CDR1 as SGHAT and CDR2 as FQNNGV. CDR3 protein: CASSLISRGYTF. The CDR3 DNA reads TGTGCCAGCAGCTTAATCAGTCGAGGCTACACCTTC.

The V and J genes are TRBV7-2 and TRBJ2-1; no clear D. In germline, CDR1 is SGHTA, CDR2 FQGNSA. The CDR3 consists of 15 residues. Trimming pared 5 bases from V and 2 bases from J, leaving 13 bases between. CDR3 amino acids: CASSPPSAAYNEQFF. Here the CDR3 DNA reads TGTGCCAGCAGCCCCCCCAGCGCTGCCTACAATGAGCAGTTCTTC.

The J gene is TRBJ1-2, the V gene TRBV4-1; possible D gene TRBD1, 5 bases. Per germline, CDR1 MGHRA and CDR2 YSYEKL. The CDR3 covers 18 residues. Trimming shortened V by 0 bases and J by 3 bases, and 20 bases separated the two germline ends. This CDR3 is CASSQDRQGDSRYYGYTF. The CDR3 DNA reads TGCGCCAGCAGCCAAGATCGGCAAGGGGACTCCAGATACTATGGCTACACCTTC.

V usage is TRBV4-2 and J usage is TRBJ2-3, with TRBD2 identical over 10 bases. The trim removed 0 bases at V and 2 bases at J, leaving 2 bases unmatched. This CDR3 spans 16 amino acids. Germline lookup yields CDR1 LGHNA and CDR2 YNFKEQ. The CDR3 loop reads CASSQDSGRYTDTQYF. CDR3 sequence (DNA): TGTGCCAGCAGCCAAGATAGCGGGAGGTACACAGATACGCAGTATTTT.

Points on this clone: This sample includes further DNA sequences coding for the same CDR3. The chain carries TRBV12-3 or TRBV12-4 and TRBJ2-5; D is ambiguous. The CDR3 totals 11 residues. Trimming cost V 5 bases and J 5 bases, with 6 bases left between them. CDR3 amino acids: CASSLQETQYF. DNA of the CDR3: TGTGCCAGCAGTCTACAGGAGACCCAGTACTTC.

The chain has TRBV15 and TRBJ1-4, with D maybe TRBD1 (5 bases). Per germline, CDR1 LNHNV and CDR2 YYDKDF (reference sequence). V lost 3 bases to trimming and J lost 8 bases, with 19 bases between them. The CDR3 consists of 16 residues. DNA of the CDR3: TGTGCCACCAGCAGGGGGGGGTCTGTGATATCCGAAAAACTGTTTTTT. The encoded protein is CATSRGGSVISEKLFF.

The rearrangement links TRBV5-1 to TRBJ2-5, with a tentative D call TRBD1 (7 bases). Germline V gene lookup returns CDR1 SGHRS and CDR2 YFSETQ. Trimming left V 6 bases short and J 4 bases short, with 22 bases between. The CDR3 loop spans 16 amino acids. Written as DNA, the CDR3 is TGCGCCAGCACCTCTTCTCGACAGGGAGGCGGAGAGACCCAGTACTTC. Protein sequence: CASTSSRQGGGETQYF.

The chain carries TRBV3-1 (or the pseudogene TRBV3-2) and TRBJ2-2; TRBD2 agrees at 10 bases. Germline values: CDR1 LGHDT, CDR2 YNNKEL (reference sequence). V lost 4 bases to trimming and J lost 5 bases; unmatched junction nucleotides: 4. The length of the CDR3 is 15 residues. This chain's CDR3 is CASSPLAGYTGELFF. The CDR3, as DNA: TGTGCCAGCAGCCCACTAGCGGGGTATACCGGGGAGCTGTTTTTT.

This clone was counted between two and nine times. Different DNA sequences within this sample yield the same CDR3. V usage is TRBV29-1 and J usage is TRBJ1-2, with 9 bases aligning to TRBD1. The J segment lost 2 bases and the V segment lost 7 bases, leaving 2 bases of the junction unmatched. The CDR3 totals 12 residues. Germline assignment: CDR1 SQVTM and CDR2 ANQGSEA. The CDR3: CSAGTGNYGYTF. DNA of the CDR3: TGCAGCGCTGGGACAGGGAACTATGGCTACACCTTC.